Each of the 29 T cell receptor beta chains below was sequenced from the same sample in a study of CD8+ T cells in alopecia areata. Sequencing used cDNA as its template, made by extracting RNA and reverse transcribing it. This table comes from immunoSEQ multiplex PCR, and its TCRdb copy is limited to in-frame clones, with some not included. The sample carries about 200,000 clones, 56% recorded once. Sequencing was done on a sample of CD8+ T cells sorted from blood. The receptors were gathered from a human donor in good health.

This clone turned up a few times. The chain is built from TRBV6-5 and TRBJ1-2; D unresolved. Trimming took off 0 bases at V and 7 bases at J, with 12 bases between the two ends. This CDR3 region has 14 residues. Looked up from germline, CDR1 is MNHEY and CDR2 is SVGAGI. The CDR3 spells CASSYSEGVGGYTF. The CDR3 DNA reads as TGTGCCAGCAGTTACTCGGAGGGAGTAGGTGGCTACACCTTC.

The chain carries TRBV27 and TRBJ1-1; D might be TRBD1 (6 bases). This CDR3 region has 12 residues. Germline-derived CDR1 and CDR2 are MNHEY and SMNVEV (reference sequence). The V and J ends lost 5 bases and 4 bases respectively, with 8 bases between them. The CDR3 DNA reads as TGTGCCAGCAGTCAAGGGGGCACTGAAGCTTTCTTT. Its protein is CASSQGGTEAFF.

The chain carries TRBV27 and TRBJ1-2; tentatively, D is TRBD1 (6 bases). Trimming removed 4 bases at V and 4 bases at J, with 13 bases between. The CDR3 has 14 residues. From germline, CDR1 is MNHEY and CDR2 SMNVEV (reference sequence). Written as DNA, the CDR3 is TGTGCCAGCAGTTCTGGACAGATTCCCTATGGCTACACCTTC. It is translated as CASSSGQIPYGYTF.

The chain uses TRBV11-2 and TRBJ1-2, with D unresolved. Trimming pared 2 bases from V and 8 bases from J, leaving 3 bases between. The CDR3 has 10 amino acids. The germline V gene has CDR1 SGHAT and CDR2 FQNNGV. Written as DNA, the CDR3 is TGTGCCAGCAGCTTACCCGGCTACACCTTC. The encoded protein is CASSLPGYTF.

J is TRBJ1-1 and V is TRBV7-6; TRBD1 aligns across 8 bases. Trimming removed 5 bases from V and 1 base from J; junction bases left unmatched: 9. Germline V gives CDR1 SGHVS, CDR2 FNYEAQ. The CDR3 consists of 16 residues. The CDR3 reads CASSTQGALGNTEAFF. The CDR3 DNA reads as TGTGCCAGCAGCACGCAGGGGGCTCTGGGGAACACTGAAGCTTTCTTT.

This clone was seen a single time. The chain employs TRBV5-4 and TRBJ1-2; a weak D match, TRBD1 (6 bases). This CDR3 spans 13 amino acids. Germline CDR1 reads SGHNT; CDR2 reads YYREEE (reference sequence). Between the trimmed V and J ends, which lost 1 base and 9 bases, there was a span of 13 bases. CDR3: CASSLRGAERYTF. As DNA, the CDR3 is TGTGCCAGCAGCTTGAGGGGGGCGGAGCGCTACACCTTC. The full variable domain, rest sourced from reference TRBV5-4 and TRBJ1-2, is ETGVTQSPTHLIKTRGQQVTLRCSSQSGHNTVSWYQQALGQGPQFIFQYYREEENGRGNFPPRFSGLQFPNYSSELNVNALELDDSALYLCASSLRGAERYTFGSGTRLTVV.

This clone was observed a single time. The chain carries TRBV4-1 and TRBJ2-1; D gene uncertain. Germline V gene data show CDR1 as MGHRA and CDR2 as YSYEKL. The CDR3 has 13 amino acids. V lost 3 bases, J lost 5 bases, and 8 bases lay in between. The CDR3 coding sequence is TGCGCCAGCAGCCAGTTAGCCGACAATGAGCAGTTCTTC. It yields the protein CASSQLADNEQFF.

CDR3 protein: CASSPGIQAANEQFF. DNA of the CDR3: TGCGCCAGCAGCCCCGGGATCCAGGCCGCCAATGAGCAGTTCTTC. V is TRBV4-1 and J is TRBJ2-1; D is perhaps TRBD2 (5 bases). This CDR3 contains 15 residues. Trimming pared 4 bases from V and 6 bases from J, leaving 16 bases between. Germline CDR1 and CDR2: MGHRA and YSYEKL.

The sample holds a few counts of this clone. This chain joins TRBV2 and TRBJ2-3, with D hard to call. Germline V CDR1 and CDR2: SNHLY, FYNNEI. The CDR3 covers 9 residues. Trimming removed 10 bases at V and 7 bases at J, with 6 bases between. The CDR3 is CATAHTQYF. Written as DNA, the CDR3 is TGTGCCACCGCTCATACGCAGTATTTT.

This chain connects TRBV5-1 to TRBJ2-1; 7 bases are a match to TRBD1. The germline gives CDR1 SGHRS, CDR2 YFSETQ. With V trimmed by 5 bases and J by 6 bases, 8 bases remained unmatched. The CDR3 runs to 14 residues. Here the CDR3 DNA reads TGCGCCAGCAGTTTCGACAGGGTAATCAATGAGCAGTTCTTC. Encoded protein: CASSFDRVINEQFF. The full variable domain, rest sourced from reference TRBV5-1 and TRBJ2-1, is KAGVTQTPRYLIKTRGQQVTLSCSPISGHRSVSWYQQTPGQGLQFLFEYFSETQRNKGNFPGRFSGRQFSNSRSEMNVSTLELGDSALYLCASSFDRVINEQFFGPGTRLTVL.

This chain joins TRBV27 and TRBJ2-1; TRBD2 is a possible D gene (6 bases). The CDR3 covers 15 residues. The germline V gene encodes CDR1 MNHEY and CDR2 SMNVEV (reference sequence). Trimming pared 3 bases from V and 6 bases from J, leaving 15 bases between. In nucleotides, the CDR3 is TGTGCCAGCAGTTTGGTTCTAGCGTCCGGCAATGAGCAGTTCTTC. It translates to CASSLVLASGNEQFF.

The V call is TRBV5-4, the J call TRBJ1-1; D is ambiguous. From germline, CDR1 is SGHNT and CDR2 YYREEE (reference sequence). The CDR3 loop spans 13 amino acids. Trimming left V 3 bases short and J 2 bases short, with 8 bases between. DNA of the CDR3: TGTGCCAGCAGCTCCTCGGCCAACACTGAAGCTTTCTTT. Translated, it gives CASSSSANTEAFF.

V usage is TRBV19 and J usage is TRBJ1-2; D is undetermined. There are 14 residues in the CDR3. Trimming pared 3 bases from V and 4 bases from J, leaving 12 bases between. Looked up from germline, CDR1 is LNHDA and CDR2 is SQIVND (reference sequence). CDR3 bases: TGTGCCAGTAGTATTAAGGGAGGAGGCTATGGCTACACCTTC. Protein product: CASSIKGGGYGYTF.

This clone came up once. The DNA of the CDR3 is TGTGCCAGCAGCCCCGGGACAGGATCTGGCAATCAGCCCCAGCATTTT. It encodes CASSPGTGSGNQPQHF. The V gene is TRBV7-9, the J gene TRBJ1-5; TRBD1 aligns across 8 bases. This CDR3 spans 16 amino acids. Per germline, CDR1 SEHNR and CDR2 FQNEAQ (reference sequence). The junction had 8 bases not matched to a gene; V was cut back by 5 bases and J by 2 bases. The entire variable domain, with the rest obtained from reference TRBV7-9 and TRBJ1-5, is as follows: DTGVSQNPRHKITKRGQNVTFRCDPISEHNRLYWYRQTLGQGPEFLTYFQNEAQLEKSRLLSDRFSAERPKGSFSTLEIQRTEQGDSAMYLCASSPGTGSGNQPQHFGDGTRLSIL.

This clone was detected a few times. The chain recombines TRBV2 with TRBJ1-1; D not resolved. The V end was cut by 3 bases, the J end by 8 bases, with 4 bases between. The length of the CDR3 is 10 residues. CDR1 and CDR2 from the germline V gene are SNHLY and FYNNEI. As DNA, the CDR3 is TGTGCCAGCAGTGAGGGGGAAGCTTTCTTT. Encoded protein: CASSEGEAFF.

The CDR3 DNA follows: TGCAGCGTTGATGGGGGTGCGCGAGGCACTGAAGCTTTCTTT. It codes for CSVDGGARGTEAFF. The chain couples TRBV29-1 to TRBJ1-1, with D possibly matching TRBD1 (5 bases). CDR1 and CDR2 (germline): SQVTM, ANQGSEA. The CDR3 contains 14 residues. Trimming removed 3 bases from V and 4 bases from J, with 15 bases in between.

This clone was counted between two and nine times. V usage is TRBV9 and J usage is TRBJ1-1; no clear D gene. Germline V gene data show CDR1 as SGDLS and CDR2 as YYNGEE. CDR3 length: 14 residues. V was pared by 3 bases and J by 1 base, with 10 bases between. CDR3 nucleotide sequence: TGTGCCAGCAGCGGGAGGACGGGGAACACTGAAGCTTTCTTT. Its protein product is CASSGRTGNTEAFF. The full variable domain, rest sourced from reference TRBV9 and TRBJ1-1, is DSGVTQTPKHLITATGQRVTLRCSPRSGDLSVYWYQQSLDQGLQFLIQYYNGEERAKGNILERFSAQQFPDLHSELNLSSLELGDSALYFCASSGRTGNTEAFFGQGTRLTVV.

This clone was counted between two and nine times. This chain joins TRBV19 and TRBJ2-5; D ambiguous. V lost 1 base, J lost 2 bases, and 2 bases lay in between. In germline, CDR1 is LNHDA, CDR2 SQIVND (reference sequence). The CDR3 is 12 amino acids. CDR3 region: CASSIGQETQYF. The CDR3 DNA follows: TGTGCCAGTAGTATAGGGCAAGAGACCCAGTACTTC.

This clone was seen a handful of times. The chain joins TRBV7-3 to TRBJ1-1; D not certain. Germline loops: CDR1 SGHTA, CDR2 FQGTGA. The CDR3 is 11 amino acids. Trimming pared 2 bases from V and 8 bases from J, leaving 6 bases between. CDR3 loop: CASSLGQEAFF. CDR3 nucleotides: TGTGCCAGCAGCTTAGGCCAGGAAGCTTTCTTT. The full variable domain, completed using reference TRBV7-3 and TRBJ1-1, is GAGVSQTPSNKVTEKGKYVELRCDPISGHTALYWYRQSLGQGPEFLIYFQGTGAADDSGLPNDRFFAVRPEGSVSTLKIQRTERGDSAVYLCASSLGQEAFFGQGTRLTVV.

The chain combines TRBV27 with TRBJ2-7; TRBD1 matches at 8 bases. The CDR3 has 14 residues. The trim removed 6 bases at V and 5 bases at J, leaving 9 bases unmatched. Per the germline V gene, CDR1 is MNHEY and CDR2 is SMNVEV (reference sequence). The CDR3 DNA reads TGTGCCAGCAGCCTTCTGACAGGGGTAAACGAGCAGTACTTC. Its translation: CASSLLTGVNEQYF.

V and J are TRBV13 and TRBJ2-5, with TRBD1 identical over 9 bases. The germline gives CDR1 PRHDT, CDR2 FYEKMQ (reference sequence). Trimming removed 4 bases from V and 5 bases from J; junction bases left unmatched: 2. The CDR3 loop spans 13 amino acids. The CDR3 nucleotides read TGTGCCAGCAGCTCGACAGGGGGGGAGACCCAGTACTTC. Translated: CASSSTGGETQYF.

The rearrangement joins TRBV18 to TRBJ2-5; tentatively, D is TRBD1 or TRBD2 (6 bases each). There are 14 residues in the CDR3. V was pared by 3 bases and J by 5 bases, with 13 bases between. Per germline, CDR1 KGHSH and CDR2 LQKENI. The CDR3 coding sequence is TGTGCCAGCTCACCGGGGGGCAGGTTGGAGACCCAGTACTTC. Translated, it gives CASSPGGRLETQYF.

This CDR3 reads CATSSRDTSPLHF. Here the CDR3 DNA reads TGTGCCACCAGCAGCCGGGACACTTCACCCCTCCACTTT. The rearrangement links TRBV15 to TRBJ1-6; the D gene is possibly TRBD1 (6 bases). Germline CDR1 LNHNV, CDR2 YYDKDF (reference sequence). This CDR3 region has 13 residues. Trimming removed 3 bases at V and 9 bases at J, with 9 bases between.

This clone has only a few counts. The rearrangement joins TRBV29-1 to TRBJ1-2; no firm D call. CDR3 length: 16 amino acids. Trimming cost V 4 bases and J 5 bases, with 23 bases left between them. In germline, CDR1 is SQVTM, CDR2 ANQGSEA. CDR3 bases: TGCAGCGTTGGGGAGGGAAAGGACGGAGAGCTTTATGGCTACACCTTC. Translating gives CSVGEGKDGELYGYTF.

V is TRBV29-1 and J is TRBJ2-7; 10 nucleotides agree with TRBD2. The V gene end was trimmed by 3 bases and the J gene end by 2 bases; junction bases not matched to a gene: 4. The germline gives CDR1 SQVTM, CDR2 ANQGSEA. There are 14 residues in the CDR3. The CDR3 region has the DNA TGCAGCGTTGAGGAGGGACTAGCGCCCTACGAGCAGTACTTC. Translation: CSVEEGLAPYEQYF.

This chain connects TRBV4-1 to TRBJ2-6; D is unclear. The CDR3 spans 16 residues. Trimming took 1 base from V and 1 from J, leaving 8 bases between them. CDR1 is MGHRA and CDR2 is YSYEKL in the germline V gene. The CDR3 sequence: CASSQVFGSGANVLTF. CDR3 in DNA: TGCGCCAGCAGCCAAGTTTTTGGGTCTGGGGCCAACGTCCTGACTTTC.

The CDR3 loop is CAWKAPTWGSPYEQYF. The CDR3 DNA follows: TGTGCCTGGAAAGCACCGACCTGGGGATCCCCCTACGAGCAGTACTTC. This chain links TRBV30 with TRBJ2-7; D remains ambiguous. Germline CDR1 reads GTSNPN; CDR2 reads SVGIG (reference sequence). V lost 4 bases and J 2 bases, leaving 21 bases between the germline ends. The CDR3 runs 16 residues.

V usage is TRBV2 and J usage is TRBJ2-1; D remains unclear. Germline CDR1 and CDR2: SNHLY and FYNNEI. Trimming pared 1 base from V and 0 bases from J, leaving 7 bases between. This CDR3 contains 15 residues. CDR3 in DNA: TGTGCCAGCAGTGAAGGGGGTAGCTCCTACAATGAGCAGTTCTTC. This translates into CASSEGGSSYNEQFF. The complete variable domain, with remaining parts taken from reference TRBV2 and TRBJ2-1, reads EPEVTQTPSHQVTQMGQEVILRCVPISNHLYFYWYRQILGQKVEFLVSFYNNEISEKSEIFDDQFSVERPDGSNFTLKIRSTKLEDSAMYFCASSEGGSSYNEQFFGPGTRLTVL.

This clone has more than one count but fewer than ten. V gene TRBV12-5 combines with J gene TRBJ2-4, with D possibly matching TRBD2 (5 bases). The CDR3 is made up of 13 amino acids. Per germline, CDR1 LGHNT and CDR2 FRNRAP. V lost 1 base to trimming and J lost 8 bases, with 9 bases between them. Written as DNA, the CDR3 is TGTGCTAGTGGTTTGGCCCCGAGGGACATTCAGTACTTC. It yields the protein CASGLAPRDIQYF.